This T cell receptor beta chain was recovered during a study of T cell repertoires in aging, cancer and after chemotherapy. On the study more broadly: Paired samples before and after chemotherapy came from glioblastoma patients receiving temozolomide-based therapy. Broader study findings: In cancer patients, declining TCR diversity with age involved lost richness and lost evenness. Untreated cancer patients had significantly lower blood TCR diversity than age-matched healthy donors. In each cancer cohort, median generation probability increased across chemotherapy, suggesting thymic output rebounded.

Trimming cost V 3 bases and J 6 bases; bases outside gene matches: 9. Germline V gene data show CDR1 as MNHEY and CDR2 as SMNVEV (reference sequence). This CDR3 has 15 amino acids. Peripheral blood genomic DNA, not sorted cells or RNA, was the template. As for this clonotype: Its antigen remains unknown.

TRB rearrangements spanning V, D and J were amplified using mixed TRB-A/B primers. One entry per CDR3 protein results from TCRdb running MiXCR on the multiplex PCR reads. The sample lists about 2,300 distinct CDR3 sequences, around two fifths occurring once. The sample consisted of blood. The TCR was taken from a human donor with a solid tumor. This sequence joins TRBV27 and TRBJ2-7; 9 nucleotides agree with TRBD2. The CDR3 protein is CASSLASGTRGEQYF. CDR3 in DNA: TGTGCCAGCAGTTTGGCTAGCGGGACCCGGGGCGAGCAGTACTTC.